This entry lists 25 T cell receptor beta chains sequenced from one sample in a study of blood T cell repertoires in COVID-19. Sequenced by immunoSEQ multiplex PCR; TCRdb stores in-frame clones only, minus some. Among tens of thousands of clones, 70% to 90% were seen once, and the ten largest hold 4% to 5.5%. Source material: peripheral blood. The receptor source for this set is a man aged 40-49 years with acute or convalescent COVID-19.

This clone turned up a few times. The rearrangement joins TRBV7-6 to TRBJ1-2; possibly TRBD1 for D (6 bases). In germline, CDR1 is SGHVS, CDR2 FNYEAQ. CDR3 length equals 15 residues. V was pared by 1 base and J by 4 bases, with 13 bases between. In DNA, the CDR3 is TGTGCCAGCAGCTTAGATACAGGGTTAAGCTATGGCTACACCTTC. It specifies CASSLDTGLSYGYTF.

The rearrangement joins TRBV5-1 to TRBJ2-6; 12 positions agree with TRBD1. The CDR3 is made up of 18 amino acids. Germline V gives CDR1 SGHRS, CDR2 YFSETQ. Unmatched junction bases numbered 5, after V lost 0 bases and J lost 4 bases. CDR3 in amino acids: CASSLEGQGAAGANVLTF. The CDR3, as DNA: TGCGCCAGCAGCTTGGAGGGACAGGGGGCAGCGGGGGCCAACGTCCTGACTTTC.

The CDR3 spells CASKNGVTNYGYTF. The CDR3 DNA follows: TGTGCCAGCAAGAATGGAGTCACTAACTATGGCTACACCTTC. This chain links TRBV2 with TRBJ1-2, with D hard to call. CDR3 length: 14 amino acids. V lost 7 bases to trimming and J lost 0 bases, with 12 bases between them. Germline CDR1 reads SNHLY; CDR2 reads FYNNEI.

The chain employs TRBV19 and TRBJ1-5; D call uncertain. This CDR3 spans 15 amino acids. The germline V and J ends were trimmed by 7 bases and 0 bases, with 13 bases remaining between them. Germline CDR1 LNHDA, CDR2 SQIVND (reference sequence). CDR3 region: CASTRAGNSNQPQHF. CDR3 sequence (DNA): TGTGCCAGTACCAGAGCGGGTAATAGCAATCAGCCCCAGCATTTT.

This clone was picked up one time. CDR3 coding DNA: TGTGCCAGCAGCGTAGGGGGACAGCGTAACACCGGGGAGCTGTTTTTT. This encodes CASSVGGQRNTGELFF. The gene calls are TRBV9 and TRBJ2-2; TRBD1 matches at 7 bases. CDR3 length: 16 amino acids. Per germline, CDR1 SGDLS and CDR2 YYNGEE. The J segment lost 2 bases and the V segment lost 0 bases, leaving 4 bases of the junction unmatched.

The chain couples TRBV5-1 to TRBJ2-7; 9 nucleotides align to TRBD1. Losses at the gene ends were 0 bases for V and 6 bases for J; bases not matched to a gene: 4. Germline CDR1 is SGHRS and CDR2 is YFSETQ. The CDR3 has 14 residues. The CDR3 sequence: CASSLDRGRSEQYF. The CDR3 region has the DNA TGCGCCAGCAGCTTGGACAGGGGGCGATCCGAGCAGTACTTC.

This rearrangement joins TRBV27 to TRBJ2-7; D unclear. Germline-derived CDR1 and CDR2 are MNHEY and SMNVEV (reference sequence). The V and J ends lost 6 bases and 0 bases respectively, with 9 bases between them. This CDR3 is 13 amino acids long. CDR3 loop: CASSAFSSYEQYF. The CDR3, as DNA: TGTGCCAGCAGCGCATTTAGCTCCTACGAGCAGTACTTC.

The V gene is TRBV4-1, the J gene TRBJ1-6, with unresolved D. The CDR3 spans 13 residues. Germline V gives CDR1 MGHRA, CDR2 YSYEKL. The V end lost 0 bases, the J end lost 8 bases, and 5 bases lay between the germline ends. CDR3 DNA sequence: TGCGCCAGCAGCCAAGATCGGGATTCACCCCTCCACTTT. Protein: CASSQDRDSPLHF.

This clone was detected only a few times. V is TRBV5-1 and J is TRBJ2-5, with no clear D. The CDR3 spans 12 residues. V was pared by 1 base and J by 5 bases, with 6 bases between. Germline CDR1 reads SGHRS; CDR2 reads YFSETQ. The CDR3 DNA is TGCGCCAGCAGCTTGAGCTCGGAGACCCAGTACTTC. Translating it yields CASSLSSETQYF.

This chain joins TRBV30 and TRBJ1-3; 11 bases match TRBD1. The CDR3 has 17 amino acids. Germline CDR1 is GTSNPN and CDR2 is SVGIG (reference sequence). The V segment lost 4 bases and the J segment 0 bases; nucleotides outside the gene matches: 8. CDR3 DNA: TGTGCCTGGACAATAGGGACAGGGGGTCGCTCTGGAAACACCATATATTTT. It encodes CAWTIGTGGRSGNTIYF.

The V call is TRBV3-1 (or the pseudogene TRBV3-2), the J call TRBJ1-3; D is uncertain. The V gene lost 5 bases and the J gene lost 0 bases, with 11 bases spanning the gap. CDR3 length: 15 amino acids. The germline gives CDR1 LGHDT, CDR2 YNNKEL (reference sequence). Written as DNA, the CDR3 is TGTGCCAGCAGCACACGACGGGTCTCTGGAAACACCATATATTTT. Translation: CASSTRRVSGNTIYF.

CDR3 region: CASSLGPAGTANYGYTF. In nucleotides, the CDR3 is TGTGCCAGCAGCTTGGGTCCGGCCGGGACAGCTAACTATGGCTACACCTTC. This rearrangement joins TRBV5-5 to TRBJ1-2, with 7 bases fitting TRBD1. The V and J ends lost 0 bases and 0 bases, in that order; junction bases with no gene match: 8. The V gene's germline CDR1 is SGHKS and CDR2 YYEKEE (reference sequence). CDR3 size: 17 residues.

This rearrangement joins TRBV19 to TRBJ2-2, with 10 bases matching TRBD2. CDR1 LNHDA and CDR2 SQIVND come from the germline V gene (reference sequence). The CDR3 runs to 18 residues. The ends lost 5 bases at V and 1 base at J; junction bases unmatched: 10. The CDR3 reads CASSPLPLAGVNTGELFF. The CDR3 region has the DNA TGTGCCAGTAGTCCCCTGCCTCTAGCGGGAGTGAACACCGGGGAGCTGTTTTTT.

The CDR3: CASKDWRNSPLHF. The CDR3 bases are TGTGCCAGCAAAGACTGGCGCAATTCACCCCTCCACTTT. The chain recombines TRBV2 with TRBJ1-6; D unclear. V was pared by 7 bases and J by 7 bases, with 11 bases between. This CDR3 region has 13 residues. CDR1 is SNHLY, CDR2 FYNNEI, per germline.

This chain connects TRBV5-4 to TRBJ1-3; no clear D. This CDR3 has 14 amino acids. Germline CDR1 reads SGHNT; CDR2 reads YYREEE (reference sequence). The V gene lost 6 bases and the J gene lost 6 bases, with 16 bases spanning the gap. CDR3 nucleotide sequence: TGTGCCAGCACCGAATTCAACGCGCAAAACACCATATATTTT. It codes for CASTEFNAQNTIYF.

The J gene is TRBJ2-1, the V gene TRBV3-1 (or the pseudogene TRBV3-2); D not resolved. The CDR3 is made up of 12 amino acids. V lost 6 bases to trimming and J lost 5 bases, with 8 bases between them. The V gene's germline CDR1 is LGHDT and CDR2 YNNKEL (reference sequence). CDR3 protein: CASRYLDNEQFF. CDR3 DNA: TGTGCCAGCAGATACCTAGACAATGAGCAGTTCTTC.

The chain joins TRBV28 to TRBJ2-1, with TRBD1 matching 7 bases. This CDR3 is built from 15 residues. With V trimmed by 7 bases and J by 4 bases, 10 bases remained unmatched. The germline V gene encodes CDR1 MDHEN and CDR2 SYDVKM. CDR3 DNA sequence: TGTGCCAGCAAACCTTCAGGGGGTAGTTACAATGAGCAGTTCTTC. Encoded protein: CASKPSGGSYNEQFF. Full variable domain (remainder filled in from reference TRBV28 and TRBJ2-1): DVKVTQSSRYLVKRTGEKVFLECVQDMDHENMFWYRQDPGLGLRLIYFSYDVKMKEKGDIPEGYSVSREKKERFSLILESASTNQTSMYLCASKPSGGSYNEQFFGPGTRLTVL.

V gene TRBV27 combines with J gene TRBJ1-2; 10 nucleotides agree with TRBD1. Germline assignment: CDR1 MNHEY and CDR2 SMNVEV (reference sequence). The CDR3 spans 14 residues. V shed 6 bases, J shed 8 bases, and the junction held 9 bases outside the gene matches. The CDR3 DNA sequence: TGTGCCAGCAGCCCTCGACAGGGGGCTTGGGGCTACACCTTC. Encoded protein: CASSPRQGAWGYTF.

This chain uses TRBV5-1 with TRBJ2-5; TRBD1 is a possible D gene (5 bases). Trimming stripped 2 bases from V and 3 bases from J, with 8 bases between. Looked up from germline, CDR1 is SGHRS and CDR2 is YFSETQ. The CDR3 loop spans 13 amino acids. CDR3 sequence: CASSFRDKETQYF. CDR3 bases: TGCGCCAGCAGCTTCAGGGATAAAGAGACCCAGTACTTC.

This chain uses TRBV4-2 with TRBJ2-1; 8 nucleotides line up with TRBD2. V was pared by 0 bases and J by 9 bases, with 7 bases of the junction left unmatched. Germline CDR1 LGHNA, CDR2 YNFKEQ. This CDR3 is 15 amino acids long. CDR3 residues: CASSQEGTSSSEQFF. The CDR3 DNA reads as TGTGCCAGCAGCCAAGAAGGGACTAGTTCGAGTGAGCAGTTCTTC.

The chain joins TRBV11-1 to TRBJ2-7, with D possibly being TRBD1 (5 bases). The CDR3 is 13 amino acids. In germline, CDR1 is SGHAT, CDR2 FQDESV (reference sequence). V was cut by 6 bases and J by 0 bases, with 9 bases left in between. The CDR3 DNA follows: TGTGCCAGCAGTCGACAGTCCTCCTACGAGCAGTACTTC. It specifies CASSRQSSYEQYF.

A few counts support this clone. The chain recombines TRBV30 with TRBJ2-5, with TRBD2 matching over 10 bases. The CDR3 loop spans 18 amino acids. Germline lookup yields CDR1 GTSNPN and CDR2 SVGIG (reference sequence). The trim removed 3 bases at V and 5 bases at J, leaving 18 bases unmatched. The CDR3 loop reads CAWRSRRAGGPLGETQYF. In nucleotides, the CDR3 is TGTGCCTGGAGGAGCCGGCGAGCGGGGGGGCCCTTGGGTGAGACCCAGTACTTC.

The chain couples TRBV7-9 to TRBJ1-5; 7 bases map to TRBD1. The CDR3 spans 14 residues. Trimming cost V 4 bases and J 9 bases; bases outside gene matches: 9. Per germline, CDR1 SEHNR and CDR2 FQNEAQ (reference sequence). The CDR3 bases are TGTGCCAGCAGCTACCGGGACAGCCCGTCGCCCCAGCATTTT. Its translation is CASSYRDSPSPQHF.

The V gene is TRBV10-1, the J gene TRBJ2-3, with 7 bases aligning to TRBD2. The CDR3 spans 16 residues. The junction had 3 bases not matched to a gene; V was cut back by 0 bases and J by 0 bases. The germline V gene has CDR1 WNHNN and CDR2 SYGVQD (reference sequence). The CDR3 nucleotides are TGCGCCAGCAGTGAGTCGTGGGGGGGAAGCACAGATACGCAGTATTTT. Protein product: CASSESWGGSTDTQYF.

CDR3 coding DNA: TGCGCCAGCAGCCCCGGTTCTGAGGCGGGTAATGAAAAACTGTTTTTT. It is translated as CASSPGSEAGNEKLFF. The gene calls are TRBV4-3 and TRBJ1-4; D call uncertain. Germline CDR1 and CDR2: LGHNA and YSLEER. The CDR3 runs to 16 residues. V was pared by 4 bases and J by 4 bases, with 16 bases between.